This record covers a single TCR beta chain. The sample belongs to a study of blood T cell repertoires in COVID-19. Germline trimming cut 4 bases from V and 5 bases from J; bases unmatched to any gene: 7. CDR3 size: 15 residues. Germline CDR1 and CDR2: GTSNPN and SVGIG (reference sequence). Per the authors' pipeline: Amplified reference gene primers provided the basis for estimating nucleated cell counts. Using immunoSEQ multiplex PCR, the repertoire was profiled, and TCRdb retains in-frame clones only, with some absent. V and J calls and clone size are copied from that table; D and trimming were computed from the DNA. The table lists tens of thousands of clones, 85% to 95% of them singletons, with roughly 6.4% in the top ten.

What was sequenced was peripheral blood. J is TRBJ2-2 and V is TRBV30; 10 bases line up with TRBD2. This TCR was sampled from a woman aged 60-75 years with active COVID-19. CDR3 region: CAWTRLAGLTGELFF. As DNA, the CDR3 is TGTGCCTGGACCCGACTAGCGGGCTTGACCGGGGAGCTGTTTTTT. Drawing the rest from reference TRBV30 and TRBJ2-2, the complete variable domain is SQTIHQWPATLVQPVGSPLSLECTVEGTSNPNLYWYRQAAGRGLQLLFYSVGIGQISSEVPQNLSASRPQDRQFILSSKKLLLSDSGFYLCAWTRLAGLTGELFFGEGSRLTVL.